Shown below are 6 T cell receptor beta chains from a single sample sequenced in a study of blood T cell repertoires in COVID-19 (dated by TCRdb to the early 2020s). Libraries came from the immunoSEQ multiplex PCR assay. The immuneACCESS repertoire file appears here via TCRdb, limited to in-frame rearrangements. These files lack a portion of the clones; in checked studies, under half of the deficit traces to unresolved V genes, and the cause of the others is not known. This sample gives about 500,000 clones in total; about 85% of them show up just once. Under 0.75% of the sample is taken by the ten largest. Sample: PBMCs or T cells enriched from blood (not recorded which). The source of these receptors is a woman aged 18-29 years who had recovered from COVID-19.

The V gene is TRBV4-1, the J gene TRBJ2-7; possible D gene TRBD2, 5 bases. Trimming left V 7 bases short and J 0 bases short, with 16 bases between. The V gene's germline CDR1 is MGHRA and CDR2 YSYEKL. This CDR3 region has 15 residues. The CDR3 sequence is CASTEGSDNSYEQYF. DNA of the CDR3: TGCGCCAGCACCGAGGGAAGTGACAACTCCTACGAGCAGTACTTC.

The gene calls are TRBV28 and TRBJ1-3; TRBD1 might be the D (5 bases). The germline gives CDR1 MDHEN, CDR2 SYDVKM. V lost 3 bases and J lost 4, with 7 bases in between. CDR3 length equals 13 residues. This CDR3 reads CASSLYRGNTIYF. The CDR3 DNA sequence: TGTGCCAGCAGTTTGTACAGGGGAAACACCATATATTTT.

J is TRBJ2-7 and V is TRBV3-1 (or the pseudogene TRBV3-2); 8 bases align to TRBD2. V lost 4 bases, J lost 3 bases, and 5 bases stayed unmatched. Germline V gene sequence: CDR1 LGHDT, CDR2 YNNKEL (reference sequence). The CDR3 extends over 14 amino acids. CDR3 DNA: TGTGCCAGCAGCCGGAGCGGGGGTCACTACGAGCAGTACTTC. It translates to CASSRSGGHYEQYF.

The V gene is TRBV28, the J gene TRBJ2-7, with no clear D. CDR1 MDHEN and CDR2 SYDVKM come from the germline V gene. V dropped 5 bases and J dropped 6 bases, with 14 bases sitting between them. The CDR3 totals 13 residues. This CDR3 reads CASSQADGAEQYF. The DNA for the CDR3 is TGTGCCAGCAGTCAGGCAGATGGCGCCGAGCAGTACTTC.

The CDR3 loop is CASSLEWGGRAFF. The CDR3 nucleotides are TGTGCCAGCAGCTTAGAATGGGGCGGGAGGGCTTTCTTT. The chain links TRBV7-8 to TRBJ1-1, with TRBD1 as a possible D gene (5 bases). Looked up from germline, CDR1 is SGHVS and CDR2 is FQNEAQ. The CDR3 covers 13 residues. V was pared by 1 base and J by 11 bases, with 14 bases between.

V usage is TRBV5-6 and J usage is TRBJ2-5; 8 nucleotides line up with TRBD1. Per germline, CDR1 SGHDT and CDR2 YYEEEE. V lost 3 bases, J lost 5 bases, and 0 bases stayed unmatched. This CDR3 region has 12 residues. CDR3 nucleotides: TGTGCCAGCAGCTGGGACAGGGAGACCCAGTACTTC. Protein product: CASSWDRETQYF.